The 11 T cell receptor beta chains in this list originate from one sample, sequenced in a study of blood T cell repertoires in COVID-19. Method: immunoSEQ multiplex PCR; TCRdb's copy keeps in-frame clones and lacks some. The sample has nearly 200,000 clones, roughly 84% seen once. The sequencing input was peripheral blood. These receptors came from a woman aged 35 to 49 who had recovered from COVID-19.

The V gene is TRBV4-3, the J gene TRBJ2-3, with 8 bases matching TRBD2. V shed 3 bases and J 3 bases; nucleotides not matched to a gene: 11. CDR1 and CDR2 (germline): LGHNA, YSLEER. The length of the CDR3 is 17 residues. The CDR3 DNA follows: TGCGCCAGCAGCCAGGGGGGGCTTGCGGGAGGAACAGATACGCAGTATTTT. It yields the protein CASSQGGLAGGTDTQYF.

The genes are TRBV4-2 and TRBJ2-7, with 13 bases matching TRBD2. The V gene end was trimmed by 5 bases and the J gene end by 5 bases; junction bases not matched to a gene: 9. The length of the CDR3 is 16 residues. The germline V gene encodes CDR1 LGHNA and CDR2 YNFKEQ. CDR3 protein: CASSSSTSGRYHEQYF. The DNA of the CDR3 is TGTGCCAGCAGCTCGTCGACTAGCGGGAGGTACCACGAGCAGTACTTC.

The CDR3: CASSQGSTSGSYEQYF. Here the CDR3 DNA reads TGTGCCAGCAGCCAAGGGAGTACTAGCGGGTCATACGAGCAGTACTTC. The chain joins TRBV3-1 (or the pseudogene TRBV3-2) to TRBJ2-7; 9 bases are shared with TRBD2. The CDR3 extends over 16 amino acids. After removal of 1 base from V and 4 bases from J, the junction contained 8 bases not matched to a gene. The germline V gene has CDR1 LGHDT and CDR2 YNNKEL (reference sequence).

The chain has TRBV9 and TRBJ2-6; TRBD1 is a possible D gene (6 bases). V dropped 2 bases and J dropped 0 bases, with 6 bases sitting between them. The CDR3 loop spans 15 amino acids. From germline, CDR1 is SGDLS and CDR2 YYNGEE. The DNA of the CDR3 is TGTGCCAGCAGCGTGACAGGCTCTGGGGCCAACGTCCTGACTTTC. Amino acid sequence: CASSVTGSGANVLTF.

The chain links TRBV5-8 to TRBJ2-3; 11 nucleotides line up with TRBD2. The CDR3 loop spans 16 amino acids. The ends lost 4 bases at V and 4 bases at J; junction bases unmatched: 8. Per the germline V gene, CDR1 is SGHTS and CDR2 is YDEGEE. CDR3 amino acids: CASSPALAGVADTQYF. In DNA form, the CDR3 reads TGTGCCAGCAGCCCGGCACTAGCGGGAGTCGCAGATACGCAGTATTTT.

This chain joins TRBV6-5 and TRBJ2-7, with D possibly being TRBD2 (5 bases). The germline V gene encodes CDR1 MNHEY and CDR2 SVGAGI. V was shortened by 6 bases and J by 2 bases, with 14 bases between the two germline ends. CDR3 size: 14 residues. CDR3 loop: CASRVGSGTYEQYF. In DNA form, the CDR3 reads TGTGCCAGCAGGGTCGGGTCGGGGACCTACGAGCAGTACTTC.

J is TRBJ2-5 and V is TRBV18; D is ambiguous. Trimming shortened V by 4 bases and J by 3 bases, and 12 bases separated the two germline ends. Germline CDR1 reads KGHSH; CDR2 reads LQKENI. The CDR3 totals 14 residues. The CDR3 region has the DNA TGTGCCAGCTCACTACCGTCGGAGAAAGAGACCCAGTACTTC. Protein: CASSLPSEKETQYF. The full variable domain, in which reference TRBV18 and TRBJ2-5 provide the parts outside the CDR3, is NAGVMQNPRHLVRRRGQEARLRCSPMKGHSHVYWYRQLPEEGLKFMVYLQKENIIDESGMPKERFSAEFPKEGPSILRIQQVVRGDSAAYFCASSLPSEKETQYFGPGTRLLVL.

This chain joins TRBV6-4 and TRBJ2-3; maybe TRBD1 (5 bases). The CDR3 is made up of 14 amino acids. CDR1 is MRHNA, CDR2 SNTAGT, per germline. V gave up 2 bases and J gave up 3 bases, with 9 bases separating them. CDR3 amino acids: CASSDRGRTDTQYF. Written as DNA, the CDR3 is TGTGCCAGCAGTGACAGGGGCCGTACAGATACGCAGTATTTT.

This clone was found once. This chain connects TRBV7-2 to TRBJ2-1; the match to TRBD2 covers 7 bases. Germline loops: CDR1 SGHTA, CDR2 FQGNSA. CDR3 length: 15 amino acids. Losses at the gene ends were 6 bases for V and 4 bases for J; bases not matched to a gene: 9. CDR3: CASSGAGGGYNEQFF. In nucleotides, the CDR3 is TGTGCCAGCAGTGGGGCGGGCGGGGGTTACAATGAGCAGTTCTTC. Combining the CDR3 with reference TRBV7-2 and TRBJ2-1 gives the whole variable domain GAGVSQSPSNKVTEKGKDVELRCDPISGHTALYWYRQSLGQGLEFLIYFQGNSAPDKSGLPSDRFSAERTGGSVSTLTIQRTQQEDSAVYLCASSGAGGGYNEQFFGPGTRLTVL.

As DNA, the CDR3 is TGTGCCACCAGCAGAGTCCGGGGGGAGGGAGAGACCCAGTACTTC. Its protein product is CATSRVRGEGETQYF. J is TRBJ2-5 and V is TRBV15, with 7 positions matching TRBD2. J lost 4 bases, V lost 1 base, and 6 bases had no gene match. CDR1 and CDR2 from the germline V gene are LNHNV and YYDKDF (reference sequence). This CDR3 contains 15 residues.

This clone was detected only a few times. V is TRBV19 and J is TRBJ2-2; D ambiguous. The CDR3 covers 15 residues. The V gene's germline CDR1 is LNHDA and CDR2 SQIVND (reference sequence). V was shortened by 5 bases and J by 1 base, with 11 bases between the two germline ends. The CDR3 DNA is TGTGCCAGTAGTGGGCCAGGCCGGAACACCGGGGAGCTGTTTTTT. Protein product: CASSGPGRNTGELFF.